Listed below are T cell receptor beta chains from one sample, sequenced in a study of OX40 agonist ivuxolimab in advanced cancers. Measured with immunoSEQ multiplex PCR; TCRdb has only the in-frame clones, and not every one. Here the sample spans tens of thousands of clones, roughly 92% being singletons. Sample: CD4+ or CD8+ T cells sorted from blood, taken in a trial of the OX40 agonist ivuxolimab. These receptors all stem from an adult with an advanced solid tumor such as melanoma, head and neck, liver or kidney cancer. Each CDR3 is given with its conserved first and last residue. The D gene is left open where the match is weak. Clone size, where shown, is once, few, many, or a class for clones that have expanded.

abundance,d_gene,v_gene,j_gene,CDR3aa,CDR3nt
NA,NA,TRBV29-1,TRBJ1-2,CSAEDSYGYTF,TGCAGCGCTGAGGACAGCTATGGCTACACCTTC
NA,NA,TRBV5-3,TRBJ2-7,CARSLVVGVDEQYF,TGTGCCAGAAGCTTGGTGGTGGGAGTGGACGAGCAGTACTTC
once,NA,TRBV5-5,TRBJ1-5,CASSPNSLDFGNQPQHF,TGTGCCAGCAGCCCAAATTCTCTTGATTTCGGCAATCAGCCCCAGCATTTT
NA,TRBD1,TRBV6-6,TRBJ2-7,CASRAMTGVHEQYF,TGTGCCAGCAGGGCGATGACAGGGGTCCACGAGCAGTACTTC
NA,NA,TRBV7-7,TRBJ2-1,CASSPNPEASYNEQFF,TGTGCTAGCAGCCCGAATCCTGAGGCCTCCTACAATGAGCAGTTCTTC
once,NA,TRBV2,TRBJ1-5,CASSEGGQPQHF,TGTGCCAGCAGTGAAGGTGGGCAGCCCCAGCATTTT
NA,NA,TRBV7-6,TRBJ1-3,CASSFPTSGNTIYF,TGTGCCAGCAGCTTCCCAACGTCTGGAAACACCATATATTTT
NA,NA,TRBV5-5,TRBJ2-7,CASSSIPYEQYF,TGTGCCAGCAGCTCGATCCCTTACGAGCAGTACTTC
NA,NA,TRBV29-1,TRBJ1-1,CSVVGWEGSTEAFF,TGCAGCGTTGTCGGGTGGGAGGGGTCCACTGAAGCTTTCTTT
NA,NA,TRBV7-5,TRBJ2-3,CVRSLARDSPKMDTQYF,TGTGTCAGAAGCTTAGCCCGGGACTCCCCGAAAATGGATACGCAGTATTTT
NA,NA,TRBV20-1,TRBJ2-3,CSASLSYPQYF,TGCAGTGCCTCCCTCTCCTATCCGCAGTATTTT
NA,NA,TRBV29-1,TRBJ1-2,CSVDYLVAGTGEYGYTF,TGCAGCGTTGACTATTTAGTAGCGGGAACGGGAGAATATGGCTACACCTTC
once,TRBD1,TRBV28,TRBJ1-2,CASSLRTGAYGYTF,TGTGCCAGCAGTCTCCGGACAGGGGCCTATGGCTACACCTTC
NA,TRBD1,TRBV30,TRBJ2-1,CAWNRGFDNEQFF,TGTGCCTGGAACAGGGGATTCGACAATGAGCAGTTCTTC
NA,NA,TRBV14,TRBJ2-7,CASSQDYLQSSYEQYF,TGTGCCAGCAGCCAAGATTATCTCCAAAGCTCCTACGAGCAGTACTTC
NA,NA,TRBV4-1,TRBJ1-1,CASSLRQENTEAFF,TGCGCCAGCAGCCTCCGACAGGAGAACACTGAAGCTTTCTTT
NA,NA,TRBV19,TRBJ2-1,CASSIGDYNEQFF,TGTGCCAGTAGTATCGGGGACTACAATGAGCAGTTCTTC
NA,NA,TRBV27,TRBJ2-1,CASSLGTANEQFF,TGTGCCAGCAGTTTGGGTACGGCGAATGAGCAGTTCTTC
NA,TRBD2,TRBV14,TRBJ2-3,CASSQSGGLAYTDTQYF,TGTGCCAGCAGCCAAAGCGGAGGACTAGCCTATACAGATACGCAGTATTTT
NA,NA,TRBV6-5,TRBJ2-7,CASSYSQGAYEQYF,TGTGCCAGCAGTTACTCACAGGGAGCCTACGAGCAGTACTTC
NA,NA,TRBV5-4,TRBJ2-6,CASSLDSAGGANVLTF,TGTGCCAGCAGCTTGGACTCCGCAGGAGGGGCCAACGTCCTGACTTTC
NA,TRBD1,TRBV15,TRBJ2-3,CATSFRTGRPTDTQYF,TGTGCCACCAGCTTTCGGACAGGGCGCCCCACAGATACGCAGTATTTT
NA,NA,TRBV6-1,TRBJ2-1,CASRFNEQFF,TGTGCCAGCAGGTTCAATGAGCAGTTCTTC
NA,TRBD1,TRBV7-6,TRBJ2-2,CASSSRTGLTGELFF,TGTGCCAGCAGCTCTAGGACAGGGCTGACCGGGGAGCTGTTTTTT
once,NA,TRBV4-1,TRBJ1-1,CASSQDLGNTEAFF,TGCGCCAGCAGCCAAGACCTTGGAAACACTGAAGCTTTCTTT
NA,NA,TRBV6-1,TRBJ1-5,CASSEVWTDNQPQHF,TGTGCCAGCAGTGAAGTCTGGACGGATAATCAGCCCCAGCATTTT
once,NA,TRBV6-5,TRBJ1-5,CAGGSNQPQHF,TGTGCCGGCGGCAGCAATCAGCCCCAGCATTTT
NA,NA,TRBV10-1,TRBJ1-5,CASSEGRWQPQHF,TGCGCCAGCAGTGAAGGGAGGTGGCAGCCCCAGCATTTT
NA,NA,TRBV28,TRBJ2-3,CASSLGHPLYF,TGTGCCAGCAGTTTAGGACACCCGCTGTATTTT
NA,NA,TRBV7-9,TRBJ2-2,CASSLIGGISDTGELFF,TGTGCCAGCAGCTTAATCGGGGGCATCAGCGACACCGGGGAGCTGTTTTTT
NA,NA,TRBV14,TRBJ2-7,CASSEGYSYEQYF,TGTGCCAGCAGCGAAGGATACTCCTACGAGCAGTACTTC
NA,TRBD1,TRBV7-8,TRBJ1-1,CASSLTYGGGQPNTEAFF,TGTGCCAGCAGCTTAACTTATGGGGGGGGACAGCCGAACACTGAAGCTTTCTTT
NA,TRBD1,TRBV9,TRBJ1-2,CASSARDSTYGYGYTF,TGTGCCAGCAGCGCCCGGGACAGCACCTATGGCTATGGCTACACCTTC
once,TRBD2,TRBV7-9,TRBJ2-5,CASSFPWGGQETQYF,TGTGCCAGCAGCTTTCCATGGGGGGGTCAAGAGACCCAGTACTTC
once,NA,TRBV7-9,TRBJ2-1,CASSLGVGEQFF,TGTGCCAGCAGCTTAGGGGTCGGCGAGCAGTTCTTC
once,NA,TRBV12-5,TRBJ1-5,CASGPTAHGSNQPQHF,TGTGCTAGTGGACCCACGGCCCATGGTAGCAATCAGCCCCAGCATTTT
NA,NA,TRBV10-1,TRBJ2-1,CASSEWGLPNEQFF,TGCGCCAGCAGTGAGTGGGGACTCCCCAATGAGCAGTTCTTC
once,NA,TRBV6-5,TRBJ1-3,CASSRQIHSGNTIYF,TGTGCCAGCAGTCGACAGATCCACTCTGGAAACACCATATATTTT